Listed below are T cell receptor beta chains from one sample, sequenced in a study of cytomegalovirus exposure and HLA in healthy donors. TCRdb keeps only in-frame clones here, not all; method: immunoSEQ multiplex PCR. Of hundreds of thousands of clones in the sample, 82% were seen once. Input material: PBMCs. These receptors were taken from a man between 40 and 49 years old in good health and CMV-seropositive. The CDR3 runs from the conserved cysteine through the conserved F or W. The D gene is left open where the match is weak. The size of a clone is reported for some rows only, either as once, few or many, or as a class for expanded clones.

D gene,J gene,V gene,clone size,CDR3 protein,CDR3 DNA
TRBD1,TRBJ1-4,TRBV7-9,.,CASSFVRGPEEKLFF,TGTGCCAGCAGTTTTGTCAGGGGGCCGGAAGAAAAACTGTTTTTT
.,TRBJ1-1,TRBV9,.,CASSPGGAYTEAFF,TGTGCCAGCAGCCCCGGTGGTGCGTACACTGAAGCTTTCTTT
.,TRBJ1-3,TRBV19,.,CASKKGGLSGNTIYF,TGTGCCAGTAAAAAAGGGGGTCTCTCTGGAAACACCATATATTTT
.,TRBJ2-1,TRBV29-1,.,CSVIGGPLSNEQFF,TGCAGCGTAATTGGGGGCCCACTGAGCAATGAGCAGTTCTTC
TRBD1,TRBJ1-2,TRBV19,.,CASSGDRGRTTNYGYTF,TGTGCCAGTAGTGGGGACAGAGGACGCACAACTAACTATGGCTACACCTTC
TRBD1,TRBJ2-1,TRBV18,once,CASSLGTGEFYEQFF,TGTGCCAGCTCCCTCGGGACAGGGGAATTCTATGAGCAGTTCTTC
TRBD1,TRBJ2-2,TRBV9,.,CASSVVGTGNTGELFF,TGTGCCAGCAGCGTAGTCGGGACAGGGAACACCGGGGAGCTGTTTTTT
TRBD1,TRBJ1-1,TRBV18,.,CASSPRDRVGEAFF,TGTGCCAGCTCACCTAGAGACAGGGTAGGTGAAGCTTTCTTT
TRBD1,TRBJ1-2,TRBV6-5,.,CASSRDSRYGYTF,TGTGCCAGCAGCCGGGACAGCCGCTATGGCTACACCTTC
TRBD1,TRBJ2-7,TRBV5-1,.,CASSLAGQGSTYEQYF,TGCGCCAGCAGCTTGGCGGGACAGGGAAGTACCTACGAGCAGTACTTC
TRBD2,TRBJ2-1,TRBV19,.,CASSATSGPYNEQFF,TGTGCCAGTAGTGCCACTAGCGGACCTTACAATGAGCAGTTCTTC
TRBD2,TRBJ2-7,TRBV10-3,.,CAISDQTSGSNEQYF,TGTGCCATCAGTGATCAGACTAGCGGGAGTAACGAGCAGTACTTC
.,TRBJ1-1,TRBV2,few,CASSRGARRGEAFF,TGTGCCAGCAGCCGGGGGGCCCGCCGTGGTGAAGCTTTCTTT
.,TRBJ2-5,TRBV5-1,few,CASSLEGGGHETQYF,TGCGCCAGCAGCTTGGAGGGCGGGGGCCATGAGACCCAGTACTTC
.,TRBJ2-1,TRBV27,.,CASSFARGNEQFF,TGTGCCAGCAGTTTTGCTAGGGGCAATGAGCAGTTCTTC
TRBD2,TRBJ2-3,TRBV11-2,.,CASSWTSGSPDTQYF,TGTGCCAGCAGTTGGACTAGCGGGAGCCCGGATACGCAGTATTTT
TRBD1,TRBJ2-5,TRBV7-9,.,CASRPRDRELETQYF,TGTGCCAGCAGACCGCGGGACAGGGAGTTGGAGACCCAGTACTTC
TRBD2,TRBJ2-3,TRBV18,.,CASSPRGGRTDTQYF,TGTGCCAGCTCGCCAAGGGGCGGGAGGACAGATACGCAGTATTTT
.,TRBJ1-3,TRBV19,.,CASSIDPVSSGNTIYF,TGTGCCAGTAGTATAGATCCGGTCTCCTCTGGAAACACCATATATTTT
.,TRBJ2-3,TRBV5-4,.,CASSLVSGTDTQYF,TGTGCCAGCAGCTTGGTCTCGGGCACAGATACGCAGTATTTT
.,TRBJ1-2,TRBV5-1,.,CASSLASQNYGYTF,TGCGCCAGCAGCTTGGCCTCACAGAACTATGGCTACACCTTC
TRBD1,TRBJ1-5,TRBV6-1,once,CASRGQIPNQPQHF,TGTGCCAGCAGGGGACAGATCCCCAATCAGCCCCAGCATTTT
TRBD2,TRBJ2-7,TRBV7-2,.,CASSSGGSGSGYEQYF,TGTGCCAGCAGCTCAGGGGGTAGCGGGAGTGGGTACGAGCAGTACTTC
TRBD2,TRBJ2-1,TRBV6-5,.,CASSPAGGFNEQFF,TGTGCCAGCAGCCCTGCGGGAGGCTTCAATGAGCAGTTCTTC
TRBD2,TRBJ2-5,TRBV5-1,.,CASSPWAGEETQYF,TGCGCCAGCAGCCCCTGGGCGGGAGAAGAGACCCAGTACTTC
TRBD1,TRBJ2-6,TRBV27,.,CASSPGQGATGANVLTF,TGTGCCAGCAGTCCAGGACAGGGGGCTACTGGGGCCAACGTCCTGACTTTC
.,TRBJ1-3,TRBV5-6,.,CASSGRQVGMGNTIYF,TGTGCCAGCAGCGGACGACAAGTCGGGATGGGAAACACCATATATTTT
TRBD2,TRBJ2-3,TRBV4-1,.,CASRTGLAGGPDTQYF,TGCGCCAGCAGAACGGGACTAGCGGGAGGACCAGATACGCAGTATTTT
.,TRBJ1-2,TRBV6-5,.,CASSYSNPRGGVGYTF,TGTGCCAGCAGTTACTCGAACCCACGGGGGGGCGTTGGCTACACCTTC
.,TRBJ2-2,TRBV29-1,.,CSVEGHNTGELFF,TGCAGCGTTGAGGGGCACAACACCGGGGAGCTGTTTTTT
TRBD1,TRBJ1-2,TRBV5-4,.,CASVGPGQGLGYTF,TGTGCCAGCGTCGGACCGGGACAGGGTCTAGGCTACACCTTC
TRBD1,TRBJ1-1,TRBV7-9,.,CASSAGTGLNTEAFF,TGTGCCAGCAGCGCAGGGACAGGGTTGAACACTGAAGCTTTCTTT
.,TRBJ2-5,TRBV5-6,.,CASSLGAGETQYF,TGTGCCAGCAGCTTGGGGGCAGGGGAGACCCAGTACTTC
.,TRBJ2-7,TRBV30,.,CAWSREGAGEQYF,TGTGCCTGGAGCCGGGAGGGGGCAGGAGAGCAGTACTTC
.,TRBJ1-1,TRBV7-3,.,CASSSQGSNTEAFF,TGTGCCAGCAGCTCCCAGGGCTCAAACACTGAAGCTTTCTTT
.,TRBJ2-3,TRBV29-1,.,CSVDEGRLADTQYF,TGCAGCGTTGACGAAGGCAGGCTCGCAGATACGCAGTATTTT
.,TRBJ2-4,TRBV6-6,few,CASSSSGSQYF,TGTGCCAGCAGTTCCAGTGGGAGTCAGTACTTC
.,TRBJ1-1,TRBV25-1,once,CASTDTVWTEAFF,TGTGCCAGCACGGACACCGTATGGACTGAAGCTTTCTTT
.,TRBJ2-3,TRBV2,.,CASGAAYRTDTQYF,TGTGCCAGCGGGGCTGCATACCGCACAGATACGCAGTATTTT
TRBD2,TRBJ2-5,TRBV27,.,CASRLAGGETQYF,TGTGCCAGCAGACTAGCGGGAGGAGAGACCCAGTACTTC
TRBD1,TRBJ2-7,TRBV7-6,.,CASSLRPPTGFLYEQYF,TGTGCCAGCAGCTTACGGCCCCCGACAGGGTTCCTCTACGAGCAGTACTTC
TRBD1,TRBJ1-2,TRBV5-1,.,CASSPQGANDYGYTF,TGCGCCAGCAGCCCCCAGGGGGCGAACGACTATGGCTACACCTTC
.,TRBJ1-1,TRBV30,.,CAWSVQRSNTEAFF,TGTGCCTGGAGTGTGCAACGGTCGAACACTGAAGCTTTCTTT
.,TRBJ2-5,TRBV5-1,once,CASSLVRSEETQYF,TGCGCCAGCAGCTTGGTACGTAGTGAAGAGACCCAGTACTTC
TRBD2,TRBJ2-1,TRBV28,once,CASSLGSGSYNEQFF,TGTGCCAGCAGTTTGGGGAGCGGGAGTTACAATGAGCAGTTCTTC
.,TRBJ2-1,TRBV5-4,.,CASSPGGFVDEQFF,TGTGCCAGCAGCCCCGGCGGGTTTGTCGATGAGCAGTTCTTC
TRBD2,TRBJ2-1,TRBV29-1,.,CSVRDMSGSSYNEQFF,TGCAGCGTTCGAGACATGAGCGGGAGCTCCTACAATGAGCAGTTCTTC
TRBD1,TRBJ1-1,TRBV6-5,.,CASSYGTDTEAFF,TGTGCCAGCAGTTACGGGACAGACACTGAAGCTTTCTTT
.,TRBJ2-5,TRBV19,.,CASSPGLRQETQYF,TGTGCCAGTAGTCCGGGACTGCGACAAGAGACCCAGTACTTC
TRBD1,TRBJ1-1,TRBV7-9,.,CASISQGGTEAFF,TGTGCCAGCATATCTCAGGGGGGCACTGAAGCTTTCTTT
TRBD1,TRBJ1-4,TRBV5-8,.,CASSLEGRGRRAEKLFF,TGTGCCAGCAGCTTGGAAGGCAGGGGGCGCCGGGCTGAAAAACTGTTTTTT
TRBD2,TRBJ2-1,TRBV2,.,CASRLAGRASYNEQFF,TGTGCCAGCAGACTAGCAGGGAGGGCCTCCTACAATGAGCAGTTCTTC
.,TRBJ1-3,TRBV6-1,few,CASSEWLTDTIYF,TGTGCCAGCAGTGAATGGTTGACAGACACCATATATTTT